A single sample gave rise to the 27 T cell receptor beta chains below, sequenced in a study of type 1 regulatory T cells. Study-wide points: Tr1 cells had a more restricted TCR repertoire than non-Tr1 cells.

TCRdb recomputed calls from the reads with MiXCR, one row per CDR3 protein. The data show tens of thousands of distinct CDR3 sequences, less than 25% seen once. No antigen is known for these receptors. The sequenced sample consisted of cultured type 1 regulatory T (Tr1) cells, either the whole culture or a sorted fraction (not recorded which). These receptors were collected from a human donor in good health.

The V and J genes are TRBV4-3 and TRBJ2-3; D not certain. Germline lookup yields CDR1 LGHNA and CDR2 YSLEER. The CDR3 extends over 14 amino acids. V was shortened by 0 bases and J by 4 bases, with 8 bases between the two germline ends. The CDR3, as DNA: TGCGCCAGCAGCCAAGAAGGCCTCGCAGATACGCAGTATTTT. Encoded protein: CASSQEGLADTQYF.

The CDR3 region has the DNA TGCGCCAGCAGCTTGGCCGGGGAGGCATACTATGGCTACACCTTC. Translating it yields CASSLAGEAYYGYTF. The chain recombines TRBV5-1 with TRBJ1-2, with D hard to call. Germline values: CDR1 SGHRS, CDR2 YFSETQ. Trimming removed 0 bases at V and 3 bases at J, with 12 bases between. The CDR3 contains 15 residues.

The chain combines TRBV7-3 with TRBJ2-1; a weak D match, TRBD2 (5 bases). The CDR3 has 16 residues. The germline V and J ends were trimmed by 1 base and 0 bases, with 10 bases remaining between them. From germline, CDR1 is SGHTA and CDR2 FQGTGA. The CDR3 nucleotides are TGTGCCAGCAGCTTAAGGCCGGGAAGCTCCTACAATGAGCAGTTCTTC. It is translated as CASSLRPGSSYNEQFF.

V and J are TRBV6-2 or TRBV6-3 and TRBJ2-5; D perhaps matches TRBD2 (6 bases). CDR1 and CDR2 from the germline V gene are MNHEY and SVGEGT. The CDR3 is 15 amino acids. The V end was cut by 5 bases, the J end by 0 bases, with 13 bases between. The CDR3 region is CASSAPGAYQETQYF. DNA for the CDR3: TGTGCCAGCAGTGCTCCGGGAGCCTACCAAGAGACCCAGTACTTC.

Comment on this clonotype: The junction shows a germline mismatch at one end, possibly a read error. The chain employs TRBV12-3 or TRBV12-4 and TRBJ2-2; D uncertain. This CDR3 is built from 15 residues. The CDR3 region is CASSLGLPGAGELFF. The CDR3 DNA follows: TGTGCCAGTAGTTTAGGGCTACCTGGTGCCGGGGAGCTGTTTTTT.

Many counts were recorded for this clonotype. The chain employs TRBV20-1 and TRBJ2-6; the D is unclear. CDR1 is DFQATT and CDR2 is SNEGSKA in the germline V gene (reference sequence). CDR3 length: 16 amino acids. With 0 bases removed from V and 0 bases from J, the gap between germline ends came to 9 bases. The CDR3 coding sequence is TGCAGTGCTAGAGATACTCGGCGCTCTGGGGCCAACGTCCTGACTTTC. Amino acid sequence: CSARDTRRSGANVLTF.

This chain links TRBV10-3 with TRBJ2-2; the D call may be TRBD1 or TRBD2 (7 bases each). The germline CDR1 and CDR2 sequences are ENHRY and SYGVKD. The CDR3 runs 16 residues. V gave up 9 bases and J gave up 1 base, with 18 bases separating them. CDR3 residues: CAIREVGTENTGELFF. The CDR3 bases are TGTGCCATTCGGGAGGTTGGGACAGAGAACACCGGGGAGCTGTTTTTT.

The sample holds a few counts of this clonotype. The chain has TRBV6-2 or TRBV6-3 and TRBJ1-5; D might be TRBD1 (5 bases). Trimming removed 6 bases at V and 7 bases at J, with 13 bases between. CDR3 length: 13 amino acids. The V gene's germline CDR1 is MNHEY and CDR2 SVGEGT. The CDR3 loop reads CASSPSRDQPQHF. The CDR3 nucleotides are TGTGCCAGCAGCCCCAGCAGGGACCAGCCCCAGCATTTT.

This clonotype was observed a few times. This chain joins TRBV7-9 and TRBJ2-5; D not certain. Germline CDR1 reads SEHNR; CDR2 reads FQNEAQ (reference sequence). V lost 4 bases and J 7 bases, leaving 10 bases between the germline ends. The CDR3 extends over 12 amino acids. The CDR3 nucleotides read TGTGCCAGCAGCTCCGGTGGGGTGACCCAGTACTTC. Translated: CASSSGGVTQYF. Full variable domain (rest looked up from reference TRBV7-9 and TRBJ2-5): DTGVSQNPRHKITKRGQNVTFRCDPISEHNRLYWYRQTLGQGPEFLTYFQNEAQLEKSRLLSDRFSAERPKGSFSTLEIQRTEQGDSAMYLCASSSGGVTQYFGPGTRLLVL.

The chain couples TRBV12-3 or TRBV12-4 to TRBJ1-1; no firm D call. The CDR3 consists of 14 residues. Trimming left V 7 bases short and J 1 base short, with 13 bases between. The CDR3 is CASTIRERNTEAFF. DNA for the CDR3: TGTGCCAGCACTATCCGGGAGCGGAACACTGAAGCTTTCTTT.

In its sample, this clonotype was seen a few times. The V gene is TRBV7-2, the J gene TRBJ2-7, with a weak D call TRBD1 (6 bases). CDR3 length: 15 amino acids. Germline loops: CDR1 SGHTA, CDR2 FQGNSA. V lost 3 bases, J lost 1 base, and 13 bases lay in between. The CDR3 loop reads CASSLLGQPSYEQYF. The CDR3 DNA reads TGTGCCAGCAGCTTGCTCGGACAGCCTTCCTACGAGCAGTACTTC.

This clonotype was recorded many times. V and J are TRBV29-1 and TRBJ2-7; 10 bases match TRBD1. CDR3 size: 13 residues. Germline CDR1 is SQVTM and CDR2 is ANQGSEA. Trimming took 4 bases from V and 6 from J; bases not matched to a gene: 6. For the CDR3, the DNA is TGCAGCGTTGCGCTCGACAGGGGGCGCGAGCAGTACTTC. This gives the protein CSVALDRGREQYF.

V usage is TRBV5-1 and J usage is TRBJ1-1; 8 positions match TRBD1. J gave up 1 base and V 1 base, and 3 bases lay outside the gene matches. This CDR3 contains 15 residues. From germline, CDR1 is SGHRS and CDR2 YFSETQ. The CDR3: CASSLMTGANTEAFF. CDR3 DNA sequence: TGCGCCAGCAGCTTGATGACAGGGGCGAACACTGAAGCTTTCTTT. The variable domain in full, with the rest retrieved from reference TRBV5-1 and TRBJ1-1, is KAGVTQTPRYLIKTRGQQVTLSCSPISGHRSVSWYQQTPGQGLQFLFEYFSETQRNKGNFPGRFSGRQFSNSRSEMNVSTLELGDSALYLCASSLMTGANTEAFFGQGTRLTVV.

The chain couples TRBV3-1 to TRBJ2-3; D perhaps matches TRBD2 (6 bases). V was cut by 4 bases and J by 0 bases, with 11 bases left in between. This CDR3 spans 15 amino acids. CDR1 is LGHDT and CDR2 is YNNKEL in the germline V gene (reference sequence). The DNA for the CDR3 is TGTGCCAGCAGCCGACGACTAGAGAGCACAGATACGCAGTATTTT. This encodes CASSRRLESTDTQYF.

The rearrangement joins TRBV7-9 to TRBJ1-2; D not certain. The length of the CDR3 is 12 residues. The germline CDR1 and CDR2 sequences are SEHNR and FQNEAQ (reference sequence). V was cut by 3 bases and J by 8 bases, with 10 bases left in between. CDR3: CASSLLDSGYTF. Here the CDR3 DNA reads TGTGCCAGCAGCTTGCTCGACTCGGGCTACACCTTC. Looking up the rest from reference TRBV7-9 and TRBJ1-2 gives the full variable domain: DTGVSQNPRHKITKRGQNVTFRCDPISEHNRLYWYRQTLGQGPEFLTYFQNEAQLEKSRLLSDRFSAERPKGSFSTLEIQRTEQGDSAMYLCASSLLDSGYTFGSGTRLTVV.

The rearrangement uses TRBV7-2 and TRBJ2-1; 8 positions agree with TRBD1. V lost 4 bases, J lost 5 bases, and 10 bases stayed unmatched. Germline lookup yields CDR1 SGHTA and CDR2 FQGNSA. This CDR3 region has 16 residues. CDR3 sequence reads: CASSSGGRGRNNEQFF. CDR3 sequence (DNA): TGTGCCAGCAGCTCCGGGGGCAGGGGGCGAAACAATGAGCAGTTCTTC.

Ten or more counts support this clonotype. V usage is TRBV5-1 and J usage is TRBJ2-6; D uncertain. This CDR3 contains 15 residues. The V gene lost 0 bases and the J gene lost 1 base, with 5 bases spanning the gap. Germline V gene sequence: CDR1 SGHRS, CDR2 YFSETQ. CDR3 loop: CASSLEISGANVLTF. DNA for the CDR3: TGCGCCAGCAGCTTGGAGATTTCTGGGGCCAACGTCCTGACTTTC.

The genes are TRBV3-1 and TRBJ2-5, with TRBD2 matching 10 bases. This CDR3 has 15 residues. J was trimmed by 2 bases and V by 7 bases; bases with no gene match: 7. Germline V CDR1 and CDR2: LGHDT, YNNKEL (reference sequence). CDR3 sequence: CASKSRAGGQETQYF. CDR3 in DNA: TGTGCCAGCAAATCCCGAGCGGGAGGGCAAGAGACCCAGTACTTC.

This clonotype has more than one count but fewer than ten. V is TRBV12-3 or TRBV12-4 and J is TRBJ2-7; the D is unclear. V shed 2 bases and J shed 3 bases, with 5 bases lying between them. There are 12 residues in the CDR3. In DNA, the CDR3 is TGTGCCAGCAGTTTAATGGTCTACGAGCAGTACTTC. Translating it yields CASSLMVYEQYF.

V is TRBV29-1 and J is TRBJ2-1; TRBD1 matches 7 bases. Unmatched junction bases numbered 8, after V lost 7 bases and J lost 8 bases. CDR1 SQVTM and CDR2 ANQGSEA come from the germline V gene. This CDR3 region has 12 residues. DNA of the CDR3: TGCAGCGCCCAAGTGCAGGGGGATGAGCAGTTCTTC. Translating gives CSAQVQGDEQFF.

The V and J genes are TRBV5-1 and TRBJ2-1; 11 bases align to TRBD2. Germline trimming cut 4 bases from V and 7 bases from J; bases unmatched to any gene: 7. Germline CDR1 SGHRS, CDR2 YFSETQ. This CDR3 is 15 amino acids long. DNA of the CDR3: TGCGCCAGCAGCCTTGGGACTAGCGGAGCAAATGAGCAGTTCTTC. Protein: CASSLGTSGANEQFF.

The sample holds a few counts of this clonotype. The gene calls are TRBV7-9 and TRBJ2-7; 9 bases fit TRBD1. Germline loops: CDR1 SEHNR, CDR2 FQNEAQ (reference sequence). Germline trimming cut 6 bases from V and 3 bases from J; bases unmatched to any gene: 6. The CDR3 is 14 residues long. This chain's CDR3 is CASRPRDRVYEQYF. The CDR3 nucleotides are TGTGCCAGCAGGCCCCGGGACAGGGTCTACGAGCAGTACTTC.

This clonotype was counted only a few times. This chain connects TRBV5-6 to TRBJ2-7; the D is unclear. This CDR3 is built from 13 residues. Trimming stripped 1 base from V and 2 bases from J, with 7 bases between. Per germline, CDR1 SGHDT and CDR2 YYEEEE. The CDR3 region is CASSLRQTYEQYF. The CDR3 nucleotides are TGTGCCAGCAGCTTGCGCCAAACCTACGAGCAGTACTTC.

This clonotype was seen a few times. CDR3 sequence (DNA): TGTGCCAGCGGCAAGTCTTATGATTACAATGAGCAGTTCTTC. Protein: CASGKSYDYNEQFF. The rearrangement links TRBV6-1 to TRBJ2-1; unclear D gene. V was shortened by 8 bases and J by 4 bases, with 15 bases between the two germline ends. The CDR3 has 14 amino acids. Germline loops: CDR1 MNHNS, CDR2 SASEGT.

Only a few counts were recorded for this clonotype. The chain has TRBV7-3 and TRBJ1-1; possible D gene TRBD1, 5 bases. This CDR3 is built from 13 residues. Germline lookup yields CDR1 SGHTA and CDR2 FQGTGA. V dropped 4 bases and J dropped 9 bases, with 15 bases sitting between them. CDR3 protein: CASSSQGDGKAFF. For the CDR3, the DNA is TGTGCCAGCAGCTCCCAGGGTGATGGGAAAGCTTTCTTT.

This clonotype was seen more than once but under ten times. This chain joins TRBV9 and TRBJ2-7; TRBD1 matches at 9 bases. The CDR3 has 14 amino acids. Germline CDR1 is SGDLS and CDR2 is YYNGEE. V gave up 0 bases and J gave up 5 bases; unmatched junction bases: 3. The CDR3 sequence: CASSVEGQGNEQYF. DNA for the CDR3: TGTGCCAGCAGCGTAGAGGGACAGGGTAACGAGCAGTACTTC. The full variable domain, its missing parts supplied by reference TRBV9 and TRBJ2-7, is DSGVTQTPKHLITATGQRVTLRCSPRSGDLSVYWYQQSLDQGLQFLIQYYNGEERAKGNILERFSAQQFPDLHSELNLSSLELGDSALYFCASSVEGQGNEQYFGPGTRLTVT.

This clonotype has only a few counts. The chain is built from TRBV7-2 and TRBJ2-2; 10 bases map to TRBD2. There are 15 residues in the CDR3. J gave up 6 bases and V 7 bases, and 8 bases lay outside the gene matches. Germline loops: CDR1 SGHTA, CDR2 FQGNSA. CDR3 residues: CASKKAGGWSGELFF. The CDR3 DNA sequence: TGTGCCAGCAAGAAAGCGGGAGGGTGGTCCGGGGAGCTGTTTTTT.